The text below deals with one T cell receptor (beta chain). This specimen belongs to a study of blood T cell repertoires in COVID-19. Germline loops: CDR1 SGHNT, CDR2 YYREEE (reference sequence). The CDR3 runs 15 residues. V was trimmed by 2 bases and J by 0 bases, leaving 10 bases between them. TCRdb's copy holds only in-frame clones and misses some; the assay was immunoSEQ multiplex PCR. The sample consists of more than 150,000 clones, around 84% of them appearing once. The clonotype originates from a man between 35 and 55 years old with active or convalescent COVID-19. Sequencing used peripheral blood. The chain joins TRBV5-4 to TRBJ2-3; D may be TRBD1 (6 bases). The CDR3 DNA sequence: TGTGCCAGCAGCTTTGTGGGGGCAAGCACAGATACGCAGTATTTT. Its protein is CASSFVGASTDTQYF.